Below are 8 T cell receptor beta chains sequenced from a single sample in a study of beta chain features in type 1 diabetes. Whole-study results and caveats: People with Type 1 diabetes carried modestly yet significantly shorter TCRB CDR3s in all four CD4+ subsets.

No antigen has been identified for these receptors. Sequencing targeted expressed TCRB transcripts, as all isolated RNA had been reverse transcribed. This table comes from immunoSEQ multiplex PCR, and its TCRdb copy is limited to in-frame clones, with some not included. The table has roughly 350,000 clones, 8.5% to 10% seen once. The specimen was central memory CD4+ T cells from blood. These receptor sequences come from a man aged 25 to 40 with type 1 diabetes.

As for this clone: Possible read error: a much larger clone is one base away. This chain links TRBV6-6 with TRBJ2-7; D is undetermined. CDR3 size: 11 residues. Germline V lookup: CDR1 MNHNY, CDR2 SVGAGI (reference sequence). The ends were cut back, 4 bases at V and 2 bases at J, with 3 bases in the middle. CDR3 sequence reads: CASSSPYEQYF. The CDR3 DNA reads as TGTGCCAGCAGTTCCCCCTACGAGCAGTACTTC.

The rearrangement links TRBV5-1 to TRBJ1-4; D possibly corresponds to TRBD1 (5 bases). This CDR3 has 15 residues. Germline loops: CDR1 SGHRS, CDR2 YFSETQ. V gave up 0 bases and J gave up 5 bases, with 11 bases separating them. The DNA of the CDR3 is TGCGCCAGCAGCTTGGCAGCGCAGGGAAATGAAAAACTGTTTTTT. It translates to CASSLAAQGNEKLFF.

The chain recombines TRBV28 with TRBJ2-7; the D is unclear. This CDR3 is 14 amino acids long. Germline V gene lookup returns CDR1 MDHEN and CDR2 SYDVKM. Trimming removed 3 bases at V and 4 bases at J, with 13 bases between. CDR3 coding DNA: TGTGCCAGCAGTTTTAGGCCAAGACCTTACGAGCAGTACTTC. It codes for CASSFRPRPYEQYF.

This clone was counted a few times. The chain combines TRBV7-3 with TRBJ2-5; the D gene is possibly TRBD2 (5 bases). The CDR3 runs 14 residues. V shed 1 base and J shed 4 bases, with 10 bases lying between them. Germline CDR1 reads SGHTA; CDR2 reads FQGTGA. CDR3 loop: CASSLNGIPETQYF. The CDR3 nucleotides read TGTGCCAGCAGCTTAAACGGGATCCCAGAGACCCAGTACTTC.

The CDR3 sequence is CASSPGEAGYGYTF. The CDR3, as DNA: TGTGCCAGCAGCCCAGGGGAGGCAGGCTATGGCTACACCTTC. The chain links TRBV27 to TRBJ1-2; D may be TRBD1 (6 bases). Trimming shortened V by 6 bases and J by 4 bases, and 15 bases separated the two germline ends. Per germline, CDR1 MNHEY and CDR2 SMNVEV (reference sequence). The CDR3 covers 14 residues.

The chain combines TRBV27 with TRBJ1-5, with D unresolved. This CDR3 has 13 amino acids. Germline-derived CDR1 and CDR2 are MNHEY and SMNVEV (reference sequence). Between the trimmed V and J ends, which lost 0 bases and 9 bases, there was a span of 9 bases. The CDR3 bases are TGTGCCAGCAGTTTATCGATGAGGTGGCCCCAGCATTTT. It specifies CASSLSMRWPQHF.

V usage is TRBV9 and J usage is TRBJ1-4; D is undetermined. CDR3 length: 16 amino acids. CDR1 and CDR2 (germline): SGDLS, YYNGEE. Trimming shortened V by 3 bases and J by 3 bases, and 15 bases separated the two germline ends. The CDR3 reads CASSATTIAANEKLFF. The CDR3 nucleotides are TGTGCCAGCAGCGCCACTACAATCGCAGCTAATGAAAAACTGTTTTTT.

As regards this clone: A read error may account for a junction end that differs from germline. J is TRBJ2-6 and V is TRBV4-1; TRBD2 is a possible D gene (6 bases). The CDR3 covers 16 residues. Looked up from germline, CDR1 is MGHRA and CDR2 is YSYEKL. CDR3 in DNA: TGCGCCAGCAGACAAGATCCGGGGGCTGGGGCCAACGTCCTGACTTTC. Protein product: CASRQDPGAGANVLTF.